This T cell receptor (beta chain) derives from a study of blood T cell repertoires in COVID-19. Study context: Samples taken during acute and convalescent COVID-19 were collected in the United States, Italy and Spain. T cells, B-cell-depleted T cells, or PBMCs supplied cDNA or gDNA.

The germline gives CDR1 LNHNV, CDR2 YYDKDF (reference sequence). CDR3 length: 18 amino acids. V was cut by 8 bases and J by 0 bases, with 24 bases left in between. As originally analysed: Estimation of nucleated cell counts was performed using reference gene primer amplification. Here immunoSEQ multiplex PCR was the method, and the copy in TCRdb shows in-frame clones only, minus some. From that table come the V and J calls and clone size; the DNA was used to work out D and trimming. There are about 140,000 clones in the sample; roughly 81% occur only once, and roughly 3.5% lies in the top ten. Grouping used clinical history reported by participants in a survey and questionnaire.

The specimen was PBMCs or T cells enriched from blood (not recorded which). The J gene is TRBJ2-3, the V gene TRBV15, with a possible D match to TRBD1 (7 bases). This sequence was found in a woman aged 45-65 years with acute COVID-19. The CDR3 DNA sequence: TGTGCCACCGGAGGGGGCCTGGCGGCCACCTCTAGCACAGATACGCAGTATTTT. This codes for CATGGGLAATSSTDTQYF.